This entry lists 15 T cell receptor beta chains sequenced from one sample in a study of shared clonotypes between healthy human individuals. Produced via immunoSEQ multiplex PCR; TCRdb's table is partial and in-frame only. The table includes 2 million to 2.5 million clones, approximately 96% detected once. The material sequenced was naive CD4+ T cells sorted from blood. Stated subset: CD45RA+ positively selected. These receptor sequences come from a man between 18 and 35 years old in good health.

In its sample, this clone was seen once. Other DNA sequences in the same sample also yield this CDR3. This chain joins TRBV7-9 and TRBJ2-7; D is ambiguous. This CDR3 region has 13 residues. V lost 0 bases and J 0 bases, leaving 3 bases between the germline ends. The germline V gene encodes CDR1 SEHNR and CDR2 FQNEAQ (reference sequence). This chain's CDR3 is CASSLAVSYEQYF. DNA for the CDR3: TGTGCCAGCAGCTTAGCTGTCTCCTACGAGCAGTACTTC. The full variable domain, in which reference TRBV7-9 and TRBJ2-7 provide the parts outside the CDR3, is DTGVSQNPRHKITKRGQNVTFRCDPISEHNRLYWYRQTLGQGPEFLTYFQNEAQLEKSRLLSDRFSAERPKGSFSTLEIQRTEQGDSAMYLCASSLAVSYEQYFGPGTRLTVT.

This chain links TRBV30 with TRBJ1-1, with no clear D. The CDR3 length is 13 residues. The V and J ends lost 2 bases and 1 base respectively, with 8 bases between them. Germline CDR1 GTSNPN, CDR2 SVGIG (reference sequence). CDR3 nucleotide sequence: TGTGCCTGGAGTTTTAAGTCGAACACTGAAGCTTTCTTT. Translated: CAWSFKSNTEAFF.

The rearrangement links TRBV5-1 to TRBJ1-3; D is undetermined. The length of the CDR3 is 14 residues. Germline lookup yields CDR1 SGHRS and CDR2 YFSETQ. Trimming removed 1 base at V and 4 bases at J, with 9 bases between. The CDR3 sequence: CASSLSSAGNTIYF. CDR3 DNA: TGCGCCAGCAGCTTGTCTTCCGCCGGAAACACCATATATTTT.

V gene TRBV5-4 combines with J gene TRBJ2-7; possibly TRBD1 or TRBD2 for D (6 bases each). V was shortened by 4 bases and J by 6 bases, with 17 bases between the two germline ends. Per germline, CDR1 SGHNT and CDR2 YYREEE (reference sequence). CDR3 size: 14 residues. CDR3 nucleotides: TGTGCCAGCAGCCCTACACAGGGACTTGGCGAGCAGTACTTC. It specifies CASSPTQGLGEQYF.

This chain uses TRBV6-1 with TRBJ1-5; 9 bases align to TRBD1. This CDR3 contains 15 residues. V lost 5 bases to trimming and J lost 4 bases; unmatched junction nucleotides: 6. The germline V gene encodes CDR1 MNHNS and CDR2 SASEGT. The CDR3 DNA is TGTGCCAGCAGTAACGGACAGGGGCGGAATCAGCCCCAGCATTTT. Amino acids: CASSNGQGRNQPQHF.

V is TRBV4-1 and J is TRBJ1-2; D is perhaps TRBD1 (5 bases). From germline, CDR1 is MGHRA and CDR2 YSYEKL. The CDR3 is made up of 15 amino acids. V was shortened by 2 bases and J by 6 bases, with 16 bases between the two germline ends. The CDR3 DNA reads TGCGCCAGCAGCCAACCCCCGGGACCGGGGCATGGCTACACCTTC. It translates to CASSQPPGPGHGYTF.

This clone was counted a single time. The V and J genes are TRBV2 and TRBJ2-7; D may be TRBD1 or TRBD2 (5 bases each). This CDR3 is 14 amino acids long. Per germline, CDR1 SNHLY and CDR2 FYNNEI. V gave up 6 bases and J gave up 3 bases, with 15 bases separating them. CDR3 sequence (DNA): TGTGCCAGCAGGGCGGAGACGGGGCACTACGAGCAGTACTTC. Translating it yields CASRAETGHYEQYF.

J is TRBJ2-6 and V is TRBV4-3; TRBD1 aligns across 8 bases. Germline V gene data show CDR1 as LGHNA and CDR2 as YSLEER. With V trimmed by 1 base and J by 0 bases, 8 bases remained unmatched. CDR3 size: 19 residues. CDR3 DNA: TGCGCCAGCAGCCAAGCCCGGCAGGGGGCGAGCTCTGGGGCCAACGTCCTGACTTTC. Its translation is CASSQARQGASSGANVLTF.

CDR3 residues: CASSPSWVMGSYEQYF. The CDR3 DNA reads as TGTGCCAGCAGCCCGTCTTGGGTGATGGGCTCCTACGAGCAGTACTTC. V gene TRBV5-6 combines with J gene TRBJ2-7; no reliable D call. V dropped 4 bases and J dropped 0 bases, with 17 bases sitting between them. This CDR3 spans 16 amino acids. Germline-derived CDR1 and CDR2 are SGHDT and YYEEEE. Drawing the rest from reference TRBV5-6 and TRBJ2-7, the complete variable domain is DAGVTQSPTHLIKTRGQQVTLRCSPKSGHDTVSWYQQALGQGPQFIFQYYEEEERQRGNFPDRFSGHQFPNYSSELNVNALLLGDSALYLCASSPSWVMGSYEQYFGPGTRLTVT.

The chain employs TRBV11-2 and TRBJ2-3, with 9 bases aligning to TRBD2. V was clipped by 4 bases and J by 2 bases; unmatched bases: 4. Germline values: CDR1 SGHAT, CDR2 FQNNGV. The CDR3 sequence is 15 residues long. The CDR3 loop is CASSSSGRNTDTQYF. CDR3 coding DNA: TGTGCCAGCAGCTCGAGCGGGAGGAACACAGATACGCAGTATTTT.

V gene TRBV30 combines with J gene TRBJ2-1, with a tentative D call TRBD2 (5 bases). Looked up from germline, CDR1 is GTSNPN and CDR2 is SVGIG (reference sequence). The CDR3 totals 15 residues. The germline V and J ends were trimmed by 4 bases and 0 bases, with 13 bases remaining between them. The CDR3: CAWTSLGSSYNEQFF. The CDR3 nucleotides read TGTGCCTGGACCTCCCTTGGGAGCTCCTACAATGAGCAGTTCTTC.

This CDR3 reads CASSEAAKGPLHF. CDR3 in DNA: TGTGCCAGCAGTGAAGCTGCAAAAGGACCCCTCCACTTT. This chain uses TRBV6-1 with TRBJ1-6; D gene ambiguous. CDR1 and CDR2 from the germline V gene are MNHNS and SASEGT. Trimming removed 0 bases at V and 12 bases at J, with 9 bases between. The CDR3 contains 13 residues.

Remarks on this clone: The same CDR3 is also encoded by other DNA sequences in this sample. V gene TRBV2 combines with J gene TRBJ2-1, with 10 bases matching TRBD2. The CDR3 loop spans 15 amino acids. Trimming at V came to 2 bases and at J to 3 bases, leaving 1 base not matched to a gene. Germline V lookup: CDR1 SNHLY, CDR2 FYNNEI. The CDR3 is CASSEQRGGYNEQFF. In nucleotides, the CDR3 is TGTGCCAGCAGTGAACAGCGGGGGGGCTACAATGAGCAGTTCTTC.

This clone was counted once. The rearrangement links TRBV7-8 to TRBJ1-3; D may be TRBD1 (5 bases). The CDR3 spans 15 residues. The germline gives CDR1 SGHVS, CDR2 FQNEAQ. Trimming took 4 bases from V and 2 from J, leaving 12 bases between them. The CDR3 DNA reads TGTGCCAGCAGCTGGGATCAGGGAACTGGAAACACCATATATTTT. Translating it yields CASSWDQGTGNTIYF.

V is TRBV28 and J is TRBJ1-2; 10 positions match TRBD1. J lost 5 bases, V lost 8 bases, and 5 bases had no gene match. The CDR3 is 13 residues long. The V gene's germline CDR1 is MDHEN and CDR2 SYDVKM. DNA of the CDR3: TGTGCCAGCTCGGGACAGGGGATTTATGGCTACACCTTC. Its translation is CASSGQGIYGYTF.